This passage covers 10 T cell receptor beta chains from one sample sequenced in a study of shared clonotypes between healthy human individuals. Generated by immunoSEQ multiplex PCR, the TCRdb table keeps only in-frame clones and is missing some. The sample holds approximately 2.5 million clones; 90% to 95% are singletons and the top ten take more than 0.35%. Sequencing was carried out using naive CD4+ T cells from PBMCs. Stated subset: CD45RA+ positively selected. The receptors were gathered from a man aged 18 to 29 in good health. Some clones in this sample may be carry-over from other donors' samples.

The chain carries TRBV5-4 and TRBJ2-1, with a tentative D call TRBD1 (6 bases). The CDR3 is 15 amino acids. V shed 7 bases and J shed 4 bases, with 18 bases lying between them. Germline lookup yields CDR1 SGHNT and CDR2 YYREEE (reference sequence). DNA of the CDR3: TGTGCCAGCGGGTTGAGGGGGAGAGAATACAATGAGCAGTTCTTC. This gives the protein CASGLRGREYNEQFF.

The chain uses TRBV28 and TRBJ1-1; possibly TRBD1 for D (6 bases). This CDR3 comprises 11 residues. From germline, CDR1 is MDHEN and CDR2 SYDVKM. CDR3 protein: CLSGEYTEAFF. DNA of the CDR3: TGTCTCTCAGGGGAATACACTGAAGCTTTCTTT.

CDR3 DNA: TGTGCCAGCAGCAACAGGGTTGTTACGGCCAAAAACATTCAGTACTTC. This encodes CASSNRVVTAKNIQYF. The J gene is TRBJ2-4, the V gene TRBV7-8; possibly TRBD1 for D (6 bases). V was clipped by 5 bases and J by 1 base, with 15 bases between them. Germline CDR1 is SGHVS and CDR2 is FQNEAQ. CDR3 length equals 16 residues. The whole variable domain, remainder taken from reference TRBV7-8 and TRBJ2-4, is GAGVSQSPRYKVAKRGQDVALRCDPISGHVSLFWYQQALGQGPEFLTYFQNEAQLDKSGLPSDRFFAERPEGSVSTLKIQRTQQEDSAVYLCASSNRVVTAKNIQYFGAGTRLSVL.

The CDR3 is CASSSDGRGIDTQYF. As DNA, the CDR3 is TGTGCCAGCAGCTCCGACGGGAGGGGGATAGATACGCAGTATTTT. The rearrangement links TRBV7-3 to TRBJ2-3, with 8 positions matching TRBD2. V lost 4 bases and J lost 5; bases outside the gene matches: 8. Germline V gene lookup returns CDR1 SGHTA and CDR2 FQGTGA. The CDR3 loop spans 15 amino acids.

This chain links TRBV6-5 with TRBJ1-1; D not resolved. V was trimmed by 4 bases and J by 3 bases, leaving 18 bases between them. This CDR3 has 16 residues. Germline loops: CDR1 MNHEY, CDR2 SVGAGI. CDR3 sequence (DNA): TGTGCCAGCAGTTGGTGGATTGGTAAGGCGGACACTGAAGCTTTCTTT. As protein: CASSWWIGKADTEAFF.

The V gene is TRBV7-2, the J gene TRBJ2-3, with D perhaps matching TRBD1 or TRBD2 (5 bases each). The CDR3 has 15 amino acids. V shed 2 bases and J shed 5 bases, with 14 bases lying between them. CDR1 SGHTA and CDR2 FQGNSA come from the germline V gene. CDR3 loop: CASSLSRDALDTQYF. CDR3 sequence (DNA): TGTGCCAGCAGCTTATCCCGGGACGCTTTAGATACGCAGTATTTT.

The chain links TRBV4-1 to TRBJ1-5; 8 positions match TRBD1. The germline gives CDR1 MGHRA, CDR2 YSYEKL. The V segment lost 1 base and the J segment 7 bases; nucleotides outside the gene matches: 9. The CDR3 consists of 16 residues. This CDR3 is CASSQVSTGAKQPQHF. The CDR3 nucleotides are TGCGCCAGCAGCCAAGTTTCGACAGGGGCGAAGCAGCCCCAGCATTTT.

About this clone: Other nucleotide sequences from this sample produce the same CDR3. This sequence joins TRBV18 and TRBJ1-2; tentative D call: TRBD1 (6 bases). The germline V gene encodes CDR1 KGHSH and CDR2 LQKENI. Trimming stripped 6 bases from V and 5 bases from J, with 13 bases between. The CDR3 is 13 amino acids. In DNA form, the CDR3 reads TGTGCCAGCTCGCCAGGGGATCGATATGGCTACACCTTC. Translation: CASSPGDRYGYTF.

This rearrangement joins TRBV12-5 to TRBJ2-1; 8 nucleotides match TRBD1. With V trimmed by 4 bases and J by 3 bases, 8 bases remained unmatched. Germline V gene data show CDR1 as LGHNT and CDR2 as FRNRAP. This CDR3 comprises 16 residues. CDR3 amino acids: CASGSQGEAGYNEQFF. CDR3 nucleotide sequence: TGTGCTAGTGGTTCACAGGGGGAAGCGGGCTACAATGAGCAGTTCTTC.

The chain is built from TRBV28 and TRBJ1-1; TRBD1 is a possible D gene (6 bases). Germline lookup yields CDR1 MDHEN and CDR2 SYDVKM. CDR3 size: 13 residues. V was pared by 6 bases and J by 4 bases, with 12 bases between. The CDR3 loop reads CASRPNRATEAFF. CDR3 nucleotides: TGTGCCAGCAGACCCAACAGGGCCACTGAAGCTTTCTTT.